A selection of T cell receptor beta chains follows, all from one sample in a study of T cells in Graves' hyperthyroidism and ophthalmopathy. MiXCR was run by TCRdb on the multiplex PCR reads, yielding one entry per CDR3 protein. The sample shows roughly 740,000 distinct CDR3 sequences, roughly 15% of them seen only once. The sequencing input was blood. The receptors were gathered from a man aged 18 to 35 with Graves' hyperthyroidism. Both conserved end residues are part of each CDR3. Each record gives: D gene, V gene, J gene, clone size, CDR3 length, CDR3 DNA, CDR3 protein. A D gene is named only where the DNA matches it firmly. Size tells how often a clone was seen (once, few, many) or the class of an expanded clone, and some rows leave it out.

-	TRBV7-6	TRBJ1-4	few	18	TGTGCCAGCAGCTTGCCCCCGGCCGGGGCGGGGGAGATTGAAAAACTGTTTTTT	CASSLPPAGAGEIEKLFF
-	TRBV7-2	TRBJ2-7	few	15	TGTGCCAGCAGCTTAGCGCCGATGAAGCAAGGGGAGCAGTACTTC	CASSLAPMKQGEQYF
TRBD2	TRBV28	TRBJ2-1	many	14	TGTGCCAGCAGTTCTAGCGGGAAGTACAATGAGCAGTTCTTC	CASSSSGKYNEQFF
-	TRBV15	TRBJ2-1	-	15	TGTGCCACCAGCAGAGCCGGAAGCTCCTACAATGAGCAGTTCTTC	CATSRAGSSYNEQFF
-	TRBV30	TRBJ1-1	-	13	TGTGCCTGGAGTGTACCCGTTAGGCTGCCCACTTTCTTT	CAWSVPVRLPTFF
-	TRBV28	TRBJ2-5	many	13	TGTGCCAGCAGCATAATAAACGGGGAGACCCAGTACTTC	CASSIINGETQYF
TRBD1	TRBV6-1	TRBJ1-1	-	12	TGTGCCAGCAGTGGGACAGGCCGGCAAGCTTTCTTT	CASSGTGRQAFF
-	TRBV28	TRBJ2-2	-	17	TGTGCCAGCAGGTTGACGGCGGGCGGTCCTTACACCGGGGAGCTGTTTTTT	CASRLTAGGPYTGELFF
TRBD2	TRBV27	TRBJ2-2	many	16	TGTGCCAGCAGTTTATCCCTCGGGCTAGCGGCCAGGGAGCTGTTTTTT	CASSLSLGLAARELFF
-	TRBV28	TRBJ1-1	few	15	TGTGCCAGCAGTCTACTGCCACAGAAGAACACTGAAGCTTTCTTT	CASSLLPQKNTEAFF
TRBD1	TRBV30	TRBJ2-6	few	16	TGTGCCTGGAGTCCGGGGACAGGGGCAGGGGCCAACGTCCTGACTTTC	CAWSPGTGAGANVLTF
TRBD1	TRBV7-3	TRBJ2-1	many	16	TGTGCCAGCAGCTTGGTGGGAACAGGGGGCTACAATGAGCAGTTCTTC	CASSLVGTGGYNEQFF
-	TRBV20-1	TRBJ2-7	once	15	TGCAGTGCTCTTCCATACGGACGAGGAGCCTACGAGCAGTACTTC	CSALPYGRGAYEQYF
TRBD1	TRBV6-2/TRBV6-3	TRBJ2-7	many	13	TGTGCCAGCTCCGGGACAGTCTCCTACGAGCAGTACTTC	CASSGTVSYEQYF